This record looks at one T cell receptor (beta chain) sequence and its context. The repertoire was sequenced with immunoSEQ multiplex PCR; TCRdb's copy has only in-frame clones and lacks some. The sample shows about 15,000 clones, around nine tenths of them seen only once. This sample was included in a study of PD-L1 blockade in urothelial cancer. The wider study: Of about 30 patients, around 26 were males with bladder-origin urothelial cancer. Chemotherapy regimens numbering 0 to 3 had been given to patients.

The J segment lost 4 bases and the V segment lost 5 bases, leaving 2 bases of the junction unmatched. CDR3 size: 13 residues. Germline assignment: CDR1 SGHTA and CDR2 FQGNSA. The patients had locally advanced or metastatic urothelial carcinoma. Each patient contributed between 1 and 8 total time points of blood mononuclear cells, pretreatment and during treatment. The source is a man in his 70s with urothelial cancer. The source was PBMCs, collected around atezolizumab (anti-PD-L1) treatment. This chain connects TRBV7-2 to TRBJ1-5, with TRBD1 matching 7 bases. The CDR3 spells CASSQGQNQPQHF. The DNA for the CDR3 is TGTGCCAGCAGCCAGGGACAGAATCAGCCCCAGCATTTT.